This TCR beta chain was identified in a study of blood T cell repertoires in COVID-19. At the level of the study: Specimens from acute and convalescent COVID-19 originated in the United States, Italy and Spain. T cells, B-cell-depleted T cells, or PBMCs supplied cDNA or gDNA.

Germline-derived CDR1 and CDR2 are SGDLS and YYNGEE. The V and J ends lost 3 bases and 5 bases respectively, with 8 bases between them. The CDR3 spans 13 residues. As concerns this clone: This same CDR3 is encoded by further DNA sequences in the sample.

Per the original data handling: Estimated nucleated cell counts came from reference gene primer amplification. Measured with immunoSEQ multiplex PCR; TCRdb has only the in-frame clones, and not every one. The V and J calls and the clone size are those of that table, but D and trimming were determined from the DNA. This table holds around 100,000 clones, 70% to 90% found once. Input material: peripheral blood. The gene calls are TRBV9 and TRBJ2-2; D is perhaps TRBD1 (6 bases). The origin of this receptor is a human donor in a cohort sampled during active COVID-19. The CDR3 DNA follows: TGTGCCAGCAGCGAAGGGGGAACCGGGGAGCTGTTTTTT. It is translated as CASSEGGTGELFF.